Listed below are T cell receptor beta chains from one sample, sequenced in a study of technical replicates of blood from several donors. Sequencing was performed with immunoSEQ multiplex PCR; in TCRdb, only in-frame clones are kept and a portion is missing. The sample records about 80,000 clones, 90% to 95% being singletons. The specimen was T cells isolated from PBMCs. These receptors were obtained from a human donor in good health. Both conserved end residues are part of each CDR3. The D gene is left open where the match is weak. A clone size is listed for some rows: how often the clone was seen (once, few, many), or a class if it is expanded.

clone size: NA; V gene: TRBV25-1; J gene: TRBJ2-1; D gene: NA; CDR3 DNA: TGTGCCAGCAGTGACTCGGTTGAGCAGTTCTTC; CDR3 protein: CASSDSVEQFF
clone size: NA; V gene: TRBV5-5; J gene: TRBJ2-3; D gene: NA; CDR3 DNA: TGTGCCAGCAGCCCCTCCCAGCGGAGCTACACAGATACGCAGTATTTT; CDR3 protein: CASSPSQRSYTDTQYF
clone size: NA; V gene: TRBV2; J gene: TRBJ2-3; D gene: NA; CDR3 DNA: TGTGCCAGCAGCGAGACAGGCCCAGATACGCAGTATTTT; CDR3 protein: CASSETGPDTQYF
clone size: NA; V gene: TRBV11-3; J gene: TRBJ2-7; D gene: TRBD2; CDR3 DNA: TGTGCCAGCAGCTTGTCCCTCTGGACTAGCGGGAGCTACGAGCAGTACTTC; CDR3 protein: CASSLSLWTSGSYEQYF
clone size: NA; V gene: TRBV5-1; J gene: TRBJ2-7; D gene: TRBD2; CDR3 DNA: TGCGCCAGCAGCGGGAGAGGGGCGGGAGGTTCCGAGCAGTACTTC; CDR3 protein: CASSGRGAGGSEQYF
clone size: NA; V gene: TRBV19; J gene: TRBJ2-7; D gene: NA; CDR3 DNA: TGTGCCAGTAGTATAGCTCGGGAGTGGAGATACGAGCAGTACTTC; CDR3 protein: CASSIAREWRYEQYF
clone size: NA; V gene: TRBV4-2; J gene: TRBJ2-3; D gene: TRBD1; CDR3 DNA: TGTGCCAGCAGCCAAGGAGCTGGGACAGGGATTGGAGATACGCAGTATTTT; CDR3 protein: CASSQGAGTGIGDTQYF
clone size: NA; V gene: TRBV28; J gene: TRBJ1-2; D gene: TRBD1; CDR3 DNA: TGTGCCAGCAGTCTTAACAGGGGGCCTCGCTATGGCTACACCTTC; CDR3 protein: CASSLNRGPRYGYTF
clone size: NA; V gene: TRBV13; J gene: TRBJ2-7; D gene: TRBD2; CDR3 DNA: TGTGCCAGCAGCTTAGTAAGCCCACTGGCGGGAGGCCCCTACGAGCAGTACTTC; CDR3 protein: CASSLVSPLAGGPYEQYF
clone size: few; V gene: TRBV27; J gene: TRBJ2-7; D gene: NA; CDR3 DNA: TGTGCCAGCAGTCCACAGGGACGGACCTACGAGCAGTACTTC; CDR3 protein: CASSPQGRTYEQYF